This entry is about one T cell receptor beta chain. The sample belongs to a study of control samples from healthy donors and cancer patients. Sequenced by immunoSEQ multiplex PCR; TCRdb stores in-frame clones only, minus some. The repertoire holds under 450,000 clones, with about nine tenths as singletons. The sample consisted of PBMCs. This receptor was identified in a man between 40 and 49 years old with head and neck cancer.

CDR3 coding DNA: TGTGCCAGCAGCGTAGAATGGGGAATCTACAATGAGCAGTTCTTC. It specifies CASSVEWGIYNEQFF. The chain links TRBV9 to TRBJ2-1; unclear D gene. V lost 0 bases to trimming and J lost 3 bases, with 10 bases between them. Germline V gene data show CDR1 as SGDLS and CDR2 as YYNGEE. The CDR3 totals 15 residues.